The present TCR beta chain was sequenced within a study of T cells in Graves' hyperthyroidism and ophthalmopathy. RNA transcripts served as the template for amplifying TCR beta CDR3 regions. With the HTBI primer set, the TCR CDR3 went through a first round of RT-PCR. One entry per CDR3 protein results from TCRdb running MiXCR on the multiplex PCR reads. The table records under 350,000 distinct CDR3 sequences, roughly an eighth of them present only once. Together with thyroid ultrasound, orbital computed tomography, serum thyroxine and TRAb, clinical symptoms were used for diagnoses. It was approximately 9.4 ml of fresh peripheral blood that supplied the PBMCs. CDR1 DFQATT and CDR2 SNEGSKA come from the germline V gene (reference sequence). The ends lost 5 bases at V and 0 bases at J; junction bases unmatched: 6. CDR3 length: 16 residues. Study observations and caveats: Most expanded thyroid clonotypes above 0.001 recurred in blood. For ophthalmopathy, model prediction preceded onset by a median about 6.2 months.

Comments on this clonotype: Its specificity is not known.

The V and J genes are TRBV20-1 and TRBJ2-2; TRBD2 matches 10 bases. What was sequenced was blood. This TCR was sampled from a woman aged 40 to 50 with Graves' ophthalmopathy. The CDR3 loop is CSAGRTSGTNTGELFF. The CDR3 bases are TGCAGTGCTGGAAGGACTAGCGGAACGAACACCGGGGAGCTGTTTTTT.